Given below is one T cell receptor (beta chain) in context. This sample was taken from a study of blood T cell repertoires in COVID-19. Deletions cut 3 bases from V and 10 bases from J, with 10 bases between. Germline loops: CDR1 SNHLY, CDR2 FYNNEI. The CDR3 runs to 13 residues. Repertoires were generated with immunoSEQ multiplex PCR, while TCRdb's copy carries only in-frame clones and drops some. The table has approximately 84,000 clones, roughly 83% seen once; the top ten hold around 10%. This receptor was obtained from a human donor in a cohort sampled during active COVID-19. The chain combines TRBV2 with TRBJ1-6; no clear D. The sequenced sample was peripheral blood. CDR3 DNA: TGTGCCAGCAGTGAGTCGGAGGGCTCACCCCTCCACTTT. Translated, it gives CASSESEGSPLHF.